Listed below are T cell receptor beta chains from one sample, sequenced in a study of cytomegalovirus exposure and HLA in healthy donors. Produced via immunoSEQ multiplex PCR; TCRdb's table is partial and in-frame only. This repertoire shows about 190,000 clones, around 87% found once; its top ten account for 1% to 1.5%. The material sequenced was PBMCs. All receptors derive from a man aged 30 to 39 in good health and CMV-seronegative. The CDR3 runs from the conserved cysteine through the conserved F or W.

CDR3 protein,V gene
CSSSPGGGENYGYTF,TRBV7-9
CASSPGAGANNEQFF,TRBV4-2
CSVAAGVYYEQYF,TRBV29-1
CASSLSIIGGSVYEQYF,TRBV4-1
CASSLGSPTVGNIQYF,TRBV11-3
CASSPRSVTNYGYTF,TRBV27
CASSLVPPSGRGNEQFF,TRBV5-6
CASSPQGAGFSEQYF,TRBV2
CASSLGTGPGNTIYF,TRBV5-6
CASSAEGTFNQPQHF,TRBV7-9
CASSDLTGAGTEAFF,TRBV6-1
CASTGGSGYNEQFF,TRBV9
CASSLGSGGQPQHF,TRBV5-1
CASRGGRGGGAGETQYF,TRBV28
CASSPMSSGNTIYF,TRBV28
CASSQRKDRGQYEQYF,TRBV19
CASKTGMGAGELFF,TRBV4-1
CASTLTTASTYGYTF,TRBV2
CASSSRGHSSGSYNEQFF,TRBV5-1
CASSLGLGVQVNTEAFF,TRBV5-4
CASSPRRQFMGYTF,TRBV11-2
CASTKDRTGSPLHF,TRBV6-6
CASSESNRGNNQPQHF,TRBV10-2
CASSLDRPGNTIYF,TRBV2
CASSRDYNEQFF,TRBV4-1
CAWSVIYGNIQYF,TRBV30
CASSYSHSLSNYGYTF,TRBV6-5